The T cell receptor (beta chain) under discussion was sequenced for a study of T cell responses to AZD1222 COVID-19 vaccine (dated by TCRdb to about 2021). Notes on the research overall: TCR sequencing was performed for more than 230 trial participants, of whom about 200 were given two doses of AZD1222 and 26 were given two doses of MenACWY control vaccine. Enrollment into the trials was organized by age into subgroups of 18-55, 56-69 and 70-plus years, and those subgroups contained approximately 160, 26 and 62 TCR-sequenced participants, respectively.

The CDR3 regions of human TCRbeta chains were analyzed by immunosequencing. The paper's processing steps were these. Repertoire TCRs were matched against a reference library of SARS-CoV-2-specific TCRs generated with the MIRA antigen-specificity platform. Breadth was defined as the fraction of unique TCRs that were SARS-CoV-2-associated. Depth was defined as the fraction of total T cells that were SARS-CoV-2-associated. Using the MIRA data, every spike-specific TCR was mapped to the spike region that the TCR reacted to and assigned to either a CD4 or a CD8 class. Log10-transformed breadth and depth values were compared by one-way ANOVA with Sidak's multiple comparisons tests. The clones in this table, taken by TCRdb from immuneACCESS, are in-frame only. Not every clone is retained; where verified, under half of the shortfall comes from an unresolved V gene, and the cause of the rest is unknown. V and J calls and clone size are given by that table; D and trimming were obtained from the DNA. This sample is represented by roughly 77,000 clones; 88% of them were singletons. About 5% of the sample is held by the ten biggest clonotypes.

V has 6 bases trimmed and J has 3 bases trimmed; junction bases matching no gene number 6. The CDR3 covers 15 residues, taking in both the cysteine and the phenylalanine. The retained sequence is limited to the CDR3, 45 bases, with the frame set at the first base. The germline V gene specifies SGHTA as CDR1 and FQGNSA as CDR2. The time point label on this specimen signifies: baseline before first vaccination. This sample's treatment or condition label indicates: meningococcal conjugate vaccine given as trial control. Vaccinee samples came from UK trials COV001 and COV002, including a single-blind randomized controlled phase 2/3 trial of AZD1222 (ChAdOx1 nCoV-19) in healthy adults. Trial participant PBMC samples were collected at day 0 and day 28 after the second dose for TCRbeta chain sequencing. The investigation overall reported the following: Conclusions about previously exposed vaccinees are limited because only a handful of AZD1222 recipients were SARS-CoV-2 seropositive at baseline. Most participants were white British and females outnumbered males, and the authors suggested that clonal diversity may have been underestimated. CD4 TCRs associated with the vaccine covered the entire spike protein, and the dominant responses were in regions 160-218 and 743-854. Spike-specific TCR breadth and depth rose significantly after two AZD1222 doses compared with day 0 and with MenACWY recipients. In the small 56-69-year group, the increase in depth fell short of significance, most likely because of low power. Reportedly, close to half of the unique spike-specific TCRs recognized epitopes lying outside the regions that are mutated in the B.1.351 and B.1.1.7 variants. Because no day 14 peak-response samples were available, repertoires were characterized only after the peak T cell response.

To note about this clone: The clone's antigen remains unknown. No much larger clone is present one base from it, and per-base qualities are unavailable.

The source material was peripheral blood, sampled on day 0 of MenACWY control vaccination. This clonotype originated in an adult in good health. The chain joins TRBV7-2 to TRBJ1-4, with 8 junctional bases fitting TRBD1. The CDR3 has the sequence CASSRTGQSNEKLFF. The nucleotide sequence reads TGTGCCAGCAGTCGGACAGGGCAGTCTAATGAAAAACTGTTTTTT.